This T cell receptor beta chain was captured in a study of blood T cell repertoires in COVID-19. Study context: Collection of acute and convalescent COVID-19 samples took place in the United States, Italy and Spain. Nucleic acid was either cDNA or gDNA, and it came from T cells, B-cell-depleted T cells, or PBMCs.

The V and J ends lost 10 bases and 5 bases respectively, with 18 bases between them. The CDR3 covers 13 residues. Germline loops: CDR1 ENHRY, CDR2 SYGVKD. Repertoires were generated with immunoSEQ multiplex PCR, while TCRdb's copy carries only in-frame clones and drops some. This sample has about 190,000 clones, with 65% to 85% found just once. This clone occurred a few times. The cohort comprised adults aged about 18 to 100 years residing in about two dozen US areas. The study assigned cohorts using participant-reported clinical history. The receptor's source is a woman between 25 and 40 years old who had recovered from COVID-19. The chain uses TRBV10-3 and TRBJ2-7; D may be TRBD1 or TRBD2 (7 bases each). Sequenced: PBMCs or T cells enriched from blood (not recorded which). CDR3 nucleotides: TGTGCCACCAGGGGGGGAGGGGTTCACGAGCAGTACTTC. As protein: CATRGGGVHEQYF.